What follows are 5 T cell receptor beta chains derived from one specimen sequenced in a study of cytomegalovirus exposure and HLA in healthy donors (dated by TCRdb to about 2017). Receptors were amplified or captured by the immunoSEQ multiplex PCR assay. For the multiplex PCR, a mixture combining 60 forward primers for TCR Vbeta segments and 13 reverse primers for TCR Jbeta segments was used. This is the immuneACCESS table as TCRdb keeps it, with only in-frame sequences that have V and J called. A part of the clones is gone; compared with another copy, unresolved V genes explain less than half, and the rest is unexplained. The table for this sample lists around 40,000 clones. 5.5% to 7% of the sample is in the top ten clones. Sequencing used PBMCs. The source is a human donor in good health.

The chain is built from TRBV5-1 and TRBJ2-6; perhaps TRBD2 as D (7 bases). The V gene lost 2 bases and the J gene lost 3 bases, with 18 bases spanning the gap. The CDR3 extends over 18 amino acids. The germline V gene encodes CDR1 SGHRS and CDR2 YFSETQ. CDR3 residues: CASSFGGGGAYGANVLTF. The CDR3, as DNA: TGCGCCAGCAGCTTTGGGGGGGGCGGGGCGTATGGGGCCAACGTCCTGACTTTC. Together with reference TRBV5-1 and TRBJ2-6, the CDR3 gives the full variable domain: KAGVTQTPRYLIKTRGQQVTLSCSPISGHRSVSWYQQTPGQGLQFLFEYFSETQRNKGNFPGRFSGRQFSNSRSEMNVSTLELGDSALYLCASSFGGGGAYGANVLTFGAGSRLTVL.

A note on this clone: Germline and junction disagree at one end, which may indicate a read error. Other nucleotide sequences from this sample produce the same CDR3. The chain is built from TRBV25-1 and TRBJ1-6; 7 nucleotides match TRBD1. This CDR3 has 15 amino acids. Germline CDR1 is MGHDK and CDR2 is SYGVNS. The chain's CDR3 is CASQGGLLINSPLHF. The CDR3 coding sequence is TGTGCCAGCCAAGGGGGCCTATTGATTAATTCACCCCTACACTTT.

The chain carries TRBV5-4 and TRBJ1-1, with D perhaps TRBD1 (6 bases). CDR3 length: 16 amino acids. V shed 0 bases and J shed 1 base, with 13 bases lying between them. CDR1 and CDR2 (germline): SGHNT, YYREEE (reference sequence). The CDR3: CASSLGGLKGNTEAFF. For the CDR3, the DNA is TGTGCCAGCAGCTTGGGGGGGCTGAAGGGGAACACTGAAGCTTTCTTT.

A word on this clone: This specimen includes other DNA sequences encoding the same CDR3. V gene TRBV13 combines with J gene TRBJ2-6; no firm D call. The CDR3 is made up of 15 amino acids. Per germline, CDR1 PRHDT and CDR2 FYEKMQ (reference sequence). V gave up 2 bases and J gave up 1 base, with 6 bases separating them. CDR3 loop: CASSLQASGANVLTF. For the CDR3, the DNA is TGTGCCAGCAGCTTACAAGCATCTGGGGCCAACGTCCTGACTTTC.

The CDR3 DNA reads TGTGCCAGCAGCTTAGACCGGCAGGGGGGCAATGAGCAGTTCTTC. It encodes CASSLDRQGGNEQFF. The V gene is TRBV7-8, the J gene TRBJ2-1; D is possibly TRBD1 (7 bases). This CDR3 is built from 15 residues. From germline, CDR1 is SGHVS and CDR2 FQNEAQ. Between the trimmed V and J ends, which lost 1 base and 6 bases, there was a span of 13 bases. Supplemented by reference TRBV7-8 and TRBJ2-1, the full variable domain reads GAGVSQSPRYKVAKRGQDVALRCDPISGHVSLFWYQQALGQGPEFLTYFQNEAQLDKSGLPSDRFFAERPEGSVSTLKIQRTQQEDSAVYLCASSLDRQGGNEQFFGPGTRLTVL.